Below are 14 T cell receptor beta chains sequenced from a single sample in a study of blood T cell repertoires in COVID-19 (dated by TCRdb to 2020 to 2022). The method was the immunoSEQ multiplex PCR assay. As stored in TCRdb, this immuneACCESS dataset retains in-frame rearrangements with V and J assigned. A fraction of the clones does not appear; measured against another copy, unresolved V genes explain less than half of the discrepancy, and the remainder lacks a known reason. The sample records about 140,000 clones, almost 80% of which are singletons. Roughly 2.9% of the sample rests with the top ten. The sample taken for sequencing was PBMCs or T cells enriched from blood (not recorded which). These receptors came from a woman aged 50 to 60 who had recovered from COVID-19.

V usage is TRBV6-5 and J usage is TRBJ2-7; 11 bases fit TRBD2. Germline loops: CDR1 MNHEY, CDR2 SVGAGI. Trimming at V came to 4 bases and at J to 4 bases, leaving 9 bases not matched to a gene. The length of the CDR3 is 16 residues. The CDR3, as DNA: TGTGCCAGCAGTTTAGTAGCGGGAGGGCCTTGGTACGAGCAGTACTTC. Its protein is CASSLVAGGPWYEQYF.

This rearrangement joins TRBV19 to TRBJ1-3, with 10 bases lining up with TRBD1. There are 15 residues in the CDR3. V lost 7 bases, J lost 1 base, and 4 bases stayed unmatched. Germline lookup yields CDR1 LNHDA and CDR2 SQIVND (reference sequence). In DNA, the CDR3 is TGTGCCAGTACCCAGGACAGGGGGTCTGGAAACACCATATATTTT. Its protein is CASTQDRGSGNTIYF.

J is TRBJ2-1 and V is TRBV5-4, with 8 bases identical to TRBD1. The J segment lost 1 base and the V segment lost 7 bases, leaving 7 bases of the junction unmatched. The CDR3 consists of 15 residues. Germline values: CDR1 SGHNT, CDR2 YYREEE (reference sequence). The CDR3 region is CASAQGAVSYNEQFF. CDR3 bases: TGTGCCAGCGCTCAGGGGGCCGTATCCTACAATGAGCAGTTCTTC.

This clone has a handful of counts. V gene TRBV9 combines with J gene TRBJ1-3, with TRBD1 matching over 7 bases. CDR1 is SGDLS and CDR2 is YYNGEE in the germline V gene. Germline trimming cut 2 bases from V and 4 bases from J; bases unmatched to any gene: 6. This CDR3 is 15 amino acids long. CDR3 protein: CASSVGRGQGNTIYF. CDR3 sequence (DNA): TGTGCCAGCAGCGTGGGTAGGGGGCAAGGAAACACCATATATTTT.

V gene TRBV7-9 combines with J gene TRBJ2-3; tentative D call: TRBD2 (5 bases). This CDR3 is built from 15 residues. CDR1 and CDR2 (germline): SEHNR, FQNEAQ (reference sequence). V lost 1 base, J lost 4 bases, and 12 bases lay in between. DNA for the CDR3: TGTGCCAGCAGCTTAGGGGCTACTAGTGCAGATACGCAGTATTTT. Its protein is CASSLGATSADTQYF.

The chain couples TRBV18 to TRBJ2-1, with 12 bases identical to TRBD2. V lost 3 bases and J lost 4; bases outside the gene matches: 4. Germline CDR1 reads KGHSH; CDR2 reads LQKENI. This CDR3 spans 16 amino acids. CDR3 nucleotides: TGTGCCAGCTCACCTCAGGGACTAGCGGGTTACAATGAGCAGTTCTTC. Amino acids: CASSPQGLAGYNEQFF. The full variable domain, in which reference TRBV18 and TRBJ2-1 provide the parts outside the CDR3, is NAGVMQNPRHLVRRRGQEARLRCSPMKGHSHVYWYRQLPEEGLKFMVYLQKENIIDESGMPKERFSAEFPKEGPSILRIQQVVRGDSAAYFCASSPQGLAGYNEQFFGPGTRLTVL.

This sequence joins TRBV11-1 and TRBJ2-2; TRBD2 agrees at 10 bases. This CDR3 has 16 amino acids. After removal of 9 bases from V and 4 bases from J, the junction contained 11 bases not matched to a gene. Germline V gives CDR1 SGHAT, CDR2 FQDESV (reference sequence). CDR3 DNA sequence: TGTGCCAGTATGAGAAGCGGGAGGGCCATCACCGGGGAGCTGTTTTTT. Its protein product is CASMRSGRAITGELFF. Using reference TRBV11-1 and TRBJ2-2 for the parts outside the CDR3, the full variable domain is EAEVAQSPRYKITEKSQAVAFWCDPISGHATLYWYRQILGQGPELLVQFQDESVVDDSQLPKDRFSAERLKGVDSTLKIQPAELGDSAMYLCASMRSGRAITGELFFGEGSRLTVL.

V is TRBV7-8 and J is TRBJ1-2; TRBD1 might be the D (6 bases). The V gene lost 10 bases and the J gene lost 4 bases, with 19 bases spanning the gap. The CDR3 sequence is 14 residues long. Germline CDR1 SGHVS, CDR2 FQNEAQ. CDR3 loop: CATSGAVLGYGYTF. The CDR3 DNA follows: TGTGCCACCTCAGGGGCGGTGCTTGGCTATGGCTACACCTTC.

This clone was seen a few times. J is TRBJ2-7 and V is TRBV7-9; 8 bases line up with TRBD2. The V segment lost 5 bases and the J segment 1 base; nucleotides outside the gene matches: 4. Germline V gene sequence: CDR1 SEHNR, CDR2 FQNEAQ (reference sequence). The CDR3 is 14 amino acids. CDR3 loop: CASSETSGSYEQYF. In DNA form, the CDR3 reads TGTGCCAGCAGCGAAACTAGCGGATCCTACGAGCAGTACTTC.

The CDR3 sequence: CASSHGQASGYGYTF. The CDR3 nucleotides are TGTGCCAGCAGCCACGGACAGGCCAGTGGCTATGGCTACACCTTC. The chain links TRBV3-1 (or the pseudogene TRBV3-2) to TRBJ1-2, with TRBD1 matching 7 bases. V lost 3 bases and J lost 4; bases outside the gene matches: 8. Germline lookup yields CDR1 LGHDT and CDR2 YNNKEL (reference sequence). The CDR3 has 15 amino acids.

V and J are TRBV30 and TRBJ2-1; TRBD2 matches 8 bases. J was trimmed by 5 bases and V by 3 bases; bases with no gene match: 9. CDR3 length equals 15 residues. Germline CDR1 and CDR2: GTSNPN and SVGIG (reference sequence). The chain's CDR3 is CAWRRPGGLNNEQFF. In DNA form, the CDR3 reads TGTGCCTGGAGACGTCCGGGAGGGCTAAACAATGAGCAGTTCTTC.

The rearrangement joins TRBV11-2 to TRBJ2-7; TRBD2 aligns across 9 bases. CDR3 length: 16 residues. CDR1 and CDR2 (germline): SGHAT, FQNNGV. Unmatched junction bases numbered 11, after V lost 5 bases and J lost 3 bases. The chain's CDR3 is CASSQQRGALGYEQYF. Here the CDR3 DNA reads TGTGCCAGCAGCCAACAGCGGGGGGCGCTTGGCTACGAGCAGTACTTC.

This chain links TRBV29-1 with TRBJ2-7; tentative D call: TRBD1 (6 bases). The CDR3 covers 14 residues. V was clipped by 4 bases and J by 2 bases, with 15 bases between them. CDR1 and CDR2 (germline): SQVTM, ANQGSEA. The CDR3 DNA sequence: TGCAGCGTTGGGCCACGGACAGATCCCTACGAGCAGTACTTC. Residues: CSVGPRTDPYEQYF.

The V gene is TRBV6-5, the J gene TRBJ1-3; TRBD1 might be the D (5 bases). Germline loops: CDR1 MNHEY, CDR2 SVGAGI. The CDR3 covers 15 residues. Trimming left V 2 bases short and J 2 bases short, with 10 bases between. For the CDR3, the DNA is TGTGCCAGCAGTTACCGGGGGGAACCTGGAAACACCATATATTTT. As protein: CASSYRGEPGNTIYF.